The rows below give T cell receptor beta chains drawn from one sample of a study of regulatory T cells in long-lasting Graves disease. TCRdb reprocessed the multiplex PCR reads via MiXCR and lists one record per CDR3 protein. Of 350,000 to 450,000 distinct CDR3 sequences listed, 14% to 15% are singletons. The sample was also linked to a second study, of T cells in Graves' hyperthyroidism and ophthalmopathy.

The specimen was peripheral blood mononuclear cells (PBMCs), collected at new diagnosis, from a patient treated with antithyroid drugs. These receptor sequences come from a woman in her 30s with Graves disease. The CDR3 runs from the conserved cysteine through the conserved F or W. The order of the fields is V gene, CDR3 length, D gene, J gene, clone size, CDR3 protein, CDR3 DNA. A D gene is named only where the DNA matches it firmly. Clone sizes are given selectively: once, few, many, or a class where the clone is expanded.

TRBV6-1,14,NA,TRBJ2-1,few,CASSYPDAYNEQFF,TGTGCCAGCTCTTACCCCGATGCCTACAATGAGCAGTTCTTC
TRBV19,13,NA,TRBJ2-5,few,CASSSQHQETQYF,TGTGCCAGTAGCAGCCAGCACCAAGAGACCCAGTACTTC
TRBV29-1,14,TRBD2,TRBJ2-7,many,CSVEPGLAGREQYF,TGCAGCGTTGAACCGGGACTAGCGGGTAGAGAGCAGTACTTC
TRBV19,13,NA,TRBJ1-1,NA,CASTRKPNTEAFF,TGTGCCAGTACCCGGAAGCCGAACACTGAAGCTTTCTTT
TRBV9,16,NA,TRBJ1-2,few,CASSVDGIDSNYGYTF,TGTGCCAGCAGCGTAGATGGCATAGATTCTAACTATGGCTACACCTTC
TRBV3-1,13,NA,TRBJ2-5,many,CASSQGQRGTQYF,TGTGCCAGCAGCCAAGGACAGCGCGGGACCCAGTACTTC
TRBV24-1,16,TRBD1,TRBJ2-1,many,CATSPTRDRGLNEQFF,TGTGCCACCAGCCCCACCCGGGACAGGGGGTTGAATGAGCAGTTCTTC
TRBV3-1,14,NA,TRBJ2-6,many,CASSQDTGANVLTF,TGTGCCAGCAGCCAAGATACTGGGGCCAACGTCCTGACTTTC
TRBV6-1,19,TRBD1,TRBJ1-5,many,CAISESPDRGVRGNQPQHF,TGTGCCATCAGTGAGTCCCCGGACAGGGGGGTTAGAGGCAATCAGCCCCAGCATTTT
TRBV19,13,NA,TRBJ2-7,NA,CASSLDTTYEQYF,TGTGCCAGTAGTCTGGACACTACCTACGAGCAGTACTTC
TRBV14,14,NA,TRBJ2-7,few,CASSQGPPSYEQYF,TGTGCCAGCAGCCAAGGCCCGCCATCCTACGAGCAGTACTTC
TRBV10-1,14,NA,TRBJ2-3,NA,CASSESPGTDTQYF,TGCGCCAGCAGTGAGTCTCCCGGGACAGATACGCAGTATTTT
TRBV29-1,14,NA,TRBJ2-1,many,CSVERDGSYNEQFF,TGCAGCGTTGAGAGGGACGGTTCCTACAATGAGCAGTTCTTC
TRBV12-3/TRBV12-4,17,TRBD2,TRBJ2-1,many,CASSGGTSGVAYNEQFF,TGTGCCAGCTCGGGGGGGACTAGCGGGGTAGCTTACAATGAGCAGTTCTTC
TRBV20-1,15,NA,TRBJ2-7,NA,CSAEDPTSIPYEQYF,TGCAGTGCAGAAGACCCTACTAGTATCCCTTACGAGCAGTACTTC
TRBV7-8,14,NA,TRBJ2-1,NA,CASSLGASCNEQFF,TGTGCCAGCAGCTTAGGGGCCTCCTGCAATGAGCAGTTCTTC
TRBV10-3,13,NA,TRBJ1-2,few,CAITVPGGTGYTF,TGTGCCATCACCGTCCCGGGGGGCACGGGCTACACCTTC